Included here is one T cell receptor (beta chain) sequence, with context. Repertoires were generated with immunoSEQ multiplex PCR, while TCRdb's copy carries only in-frame clones and drops some. The data contain over 40,000 clones, around nine tenths of them singletons. The V end lost 4 bases, the J end lost 7 bases, and 17 bases lay between the germline ends. The CDR3 extends over 14 amino acids. Germline V gene lookup returns CDR1 SGDLS and CDR2 YYNGEE. The data stem from a study of T cell changes during pregnancy in multiple sclerosis. This TCR derives from a female donor in good health, enrolled as a control in a pregnancy study. The J gene is TRBJ1-1, the V gene TRBV9; a weak D match, TRBD1 (6 bases). Specimen: peripheral blood, collected in the first trimester of pregnancy. This CDR3 is CASSPRGGSGEAFF. As DNA, the CDR3 is TGTGCCAGCAGCCCGAGAGGGGGTTCCGGTGAAGCTTTCTTT.